The 32 T cell receptor beta chains below were found in one sample sequenced in a study of T cell responses to AZD1222 COVID-19 vaccine (TCRdb year 2021). The time point label on this specimen signifies: baseline before first vaccination. Library method: the immunoSEQ multiplex PCR assay. TCRdb retrieved this table from immuneACCESS and kept in-frame rearrangements only. Not all clones are present; in checked studies, unresolved V genes account for under half, and no reason is known for the remainder. The sample's records list around 150,000 clones. 2% to 2.5% of the sample is taken by the ten largest. Sequencing was performed on peripheral blood. The receptor set was obtained from an adult in good health.

This chain uses TRBV6-5 with TRBJ2-1; no reliable D call. V gave up 6 bases and J gave up 6 bases, with 12 bases separating them. CDR3 length: 13 residues. CDR1 is MNHEY and CDR2 is SVGAGI in the germline V gene. DNA of the CDR3: TGTGCCAGCAGCTTTGCCCGAGTCAATGAGCAGTTCTTC. The encoded protein is CASSFARVNEQFF.

In DNA, the CDR3 is TGTGCCAGCAGTCCGGACAGGGGGGGATATAGCAATCAGCCCCAGCATTTT. Translating gives CASSPDRGGYSNQPQHF. The genes are TRBV28 and TRBJ1-5; 10 bases line up with TRBD1. The junction had 7 bases not matched to a gene; V was cut back by 5 bases and J by 0 bases. Germline CDR1 MDHEN, CDR2 SYDVKM. CDR3 size: 17 residues.

The chain's CDR3 is CASRGTSYGNEQFF. DNA for the CDR3: TGTGCCAGCAGGGGGACTAGCTACGGCAATGAGCAGTTCTTC. The genes are TRBV6-5 and TRBJ2-1; 9 bases map to TRBD2. V trimming: 6 bases; J trimming: 6 bases; junction bases outside the gene matches: 6. CDR1 is MNHEY, CDR2 SVGAGI, per germline. This CDR3 spans 14 amino acids.

The chain uses TRBV10-3 and TRBJ2-1; TRBD1 agrees at 10 bases. The CDR3 is 15 amino acids. Trimming cost V 6 bases and J 5 bases; bases outside gene matches: 7. Germline loops: CDR1 ENHRY, CDR2 SYGVKD. CDR3 in amino acids: CAIRPGTGANNEQFF. The CDR3, as DNA: TGTGCCATCAGGCCTGGGACAGGGGCGAACAATGAGCAGTTCTTC.

The J gene is TRBJ1-6, the V gene TRBV5-4; D might be TRBD1 (6 bases). V lost 2 bases, J lost 6 bases, and 9 bases lay in between. CDR3 size: 14 residues. Germline V CDR1 and CDR2: SGHNT, YYREEE (reference sequence). CDR3 sequence reads: CASSLQGANSPLHF. DNA for the CDR3: TGTGCCAGCAGCTTACAGGGAGCTAATTCACCCCTCCACTTT.

The J gene is TRBJ2-1, the V gene TRBV15, with 7 bases identical to TRBD1. V lost 3 bases, J lost 10 bases, and 15 bases stayed unmatched. Looked up from germline, CDR1 is LNHNV and CDR2 is YYDKDF (reference sequence). The CDR3 covers 16 residues. The CDR3 region has the DNA TGTGCCACCAGCAGGGGCTGGAAGTCACAGGGGATGGAGCAGTTCTTC. This gives the protein CATSRGWKSQGMEQFF.

The chain employs TRBV11-2 and TRBJ1-6; 8 nucleotides agree with TRBD1. This CDR3 is built from 15 residues. Germline V lookup: CDR1 SGHAT, CDR2 FQNNGV. V trimming: 5 bases; J trimming: 8 bases; junction bases outside the gene matches: 8. This CDR3 reads CASSPPGTGYSPLHF. For the CDR3, the DNA is TGTGCCAGCAGCCCACCCGGGACAGGTTATTCACCCCTCCACTTT.

V gene TRBV27 combines with J gene TRBJ2-7; no clear D gene. Trimming took off 0 bases at V and 9 bases at J, with 18 bases between the two ends. The CDR3 runs to 15 residues. The V gene's germline CDR1 is MNHEY and CDR2 SMNVEV (reference sequence). DNA of the CDR3: TGTGCCAGCAGTTTATCCGGTTTTACCTCGCTTGCGCAGTACTTC. Amino acids: CASSLSGFTSLAQYF.

The chain has TRBV7-2 and TRBJ2-5; perhaps TRBD2 as D (5 bases). V lost 0 bases and J 5 bases, leaving 13 bases between the germline ends. This CDR3 is 15 amino acids long. Per the germline V gene, CDR1 is SGHTA and CDR2 is FQGNSA. The CDR3 bases are TGTGCCAGCAGCTTAGCAAGCAGCGGTTGGGAGACCCAGTACTTC. Residues: CASSLASSGWETQYF.

J is TRBJ2-5 and V is TRBV6-5, with TRBD2 identical over 10 bases. With 5 bases clipped from V and 0 bases from J, the junction kept 3 bases outside the gene matches. This CDR3 contains 15 residues. The germline gives CDR1 MNHEY, CDR2 SVGAGI. In DNA form, the CDR3 reads TGTGCCAGCAGTCTAGCGGGGGACTACCAAGAGACCCAGTACTTC. Its protein product is CASSLAGDYQETQYF.

The chain links TRBV29-1 to TRBJ2-2, with TRBD2 matching 11 bases. The CDR3 loop spans 14 amino acids. Germline V gene lookup returns CDR1 SQVTM and CDR2 ANQGSEA. V gave up 6 bases and J gave up 4 bases; unmatched junction bases: 4. In nucleotides, the CDR3 is TGCAGCGTCGCCGGGACTAGCGGCACCGGGGAGCTGTTTTTT. Protein: CSVAGTSGTGELFF.

J is TRBJ1-2 and V is TRBV6-5, with 7 bases that match TRBD1. The CDR3 consists of 14 residues. V shed 5 bases and J 7 bases; nucleotides not matched to a gene: 10. Germline V gene lookup returns CDR1 MNHEY and CDR2 SVGAGI. As DNA, the CDR3 is TGTGCCAGCAGTCGGACAGGCGGCGAGGGTGGCTACACCTTC. Translated: CASSRTGGEGGYTF.

This chain uses TRBV28 with TRBJ1-2; 8 bases align to TRBD1. The junction had 13 bases not matched to a gene; V was cut back by 4 bases and J by 3 bases. The germline V gene encodes CDR1 MDHEN and CDR2 SYDVKM. The CDR3 length is 17 residues. The CDR3 spells CASSSINSKTGDYGYTF. In nucleotides, the CDR3 is TGTGCCAGCAGTTCTATAAATTCAAAGACAGGGGACTATGGCTACACCTTC.

In DNA form, the CDR3 reads TGTGCCAGCAGTCGGGACCGATACTATGGCTACACCTTC. It codes for CASSRDRYYGYTF. The rearrangement links TRBV6-5 to TRBJ1-2; a possible D gene is TRBD1 (5 bases). The CDR3 extends over 13 amino acids. In germline, CDR1 is MNHEY, CDR2 SVGAGI. The V and J ends lost 5 bases and 3 bases respectively, with 10 bases between them.

The chain uses TRBV19 and TRBJ2-2; maybe TRBD1 (6 bases). The CDR3 consists of 18 residues. From germline, CDR1 is LNHDA and CDR2 SQIVND (reference sequence). The V and J ends lost 5 bases and 1 base respectively, with 20 bases between them. The CDR3 sequence is CASSGRRTAIENTGELFF. In DNA form, the CDR3 reads TGTGCCAGTAGTGGAAGACGGACAGCCATAGAGAACACCGGGGAGCTGTTTTTT.

The chain employs TRBV6-2 or TRBV6-3 and TRBJ1-5; 7 bases map to TRBD1. Germline CDR1 MNHEY, CDR2 SVGEGT. This CDR3 region has 14 residues. Trimming at V came to 6 bases and at J to 2 bases, leaving 4 bases not matched to a gene. CDR3 residues: CASSQDRRNQPQHF. The CDR3 DNA sequence: TGTGCCAGCAGCCAGGACAGGCGCAATCAGCCCCAGCATTTT.

The chain carries TRBV4-2 and TRBJ1-4; D is undetermined. Germline V gives CDR1 LGHNA, CDR2 YNFKEQ. This CDR3 comprises 15 residues. Deletions cut 5 bases from V and 6 bases from J, with 16 bases between. CDR3 sequence reads: CASSSTGSGDEKLFF. The DNA for the CDR3 is TGTGCCAGCAGCTCAACCGGGTCTGGGGATGAAAAACTGTTTTTT.

The chain couples TRBV11-2 to TRBJ2-3; 12 positions match TRBD2. CDR3 size: 17 residues. The V and J ends lost 2 bases and 7 bases, in that order; junction bases with no gene match: 10. CDR1 and CDR2 from the germline V gene are SGHAT and FQNNGV. This chain's CDR3 is CASSLPSGGATVNTQYF. CDR3 bases: TGTGCCAGCAGCTTACCTAGCGGGGGGGCCACGGTGAATACGCAGTATTTT.

CDR3 in DNA: TGTGCCAGTAGTATAAGGGCGGCCGGGGTTCGGTCGGGGACTGAAGCTTTCTTT. Its protein product is CASSIRAAGVRSGTEAFF. The chain recombines TRBV19 with TRBJ1-1, with D unresolved. Germline values: CDR1 LNHDA, CDR2 SQIVND (reference sequence). V gave up 2 bases and J gave up 5 bases, with 24 bases separating them. The CDR3 length is 18 residues.

This rearrangement joins TRBV11-1 to TRBJ1-2; possibly TRBD1 for D (6 bases). V lost 2 bases, J lost 5 bases, and 12 bases lay in between. Per the germline V gene, CDR1 is SGHAT and CDR2 is FQDESV (reference sequence). The CDR3 contains 14 residues. In nucleotides, the CDR3 is TGTGCCAGCAGCTTACTTCACCAGGGGTATGGCTACACCTTC. It is translated as CASSLLHQGYGYTF.

J is TRBJ1-6 and V is TRBV5-1, with D uncertain. Per germline, CDR1 SGHRS and CDR2 YFSETQ. V was cut by 2 bases and J by 0 bases, with 6 bases left in between. This CDR3 region has 15 residues. CDR3 DNA sequence: TGCGCCAGCAGCTTAGGGAGCTCCTATAATTCACCCCTCCACTTT. This encodes CASSLGSSYNSPLHF.

V and J are TRBV2 and TRBJ2-3; D may correspond to TRBD1 or TRBD2 (6 bases each). Germline loops: CDR1 SNHLY, CDR2 FYNNEI. With 5 bases removed from V and 1 base from J, the gap between germline ends came to 13 bases. CDR3 length: 15 amino acids. Written as DNA, the CDR3 is TGTGCCAGCAGTTATAGGGGGACTGGCACAGATACGCAGTATTTT. Its protein is CASSYRGTGTDTQYF.

The rearrangement joins TRBV18 to TRBJ2-5; no clear D. Germline V gives CDR1 KGHSH, CDR2 LQKENI. V gave up 2 bases and J gave up 2 bases, with 6 bases separating them. There are 13 residues in the CDR3. Here the CDR3 DNA reads TGTGCCAGCTCACCATTTTTACAAGAGACCCAGTACTTC. Encoded protein: CASSPFLQETQYF.

J is TRBJ1-6 and V is TRBV4-3; D ambiguous. Germline lookup yields CDR1 LGHNA and CDR2 YSLEER. V lost 4 bases, J lost 8 bases, and 12 bases lay in between. This CDR3 contains 14 residues. In nucleotides, the CDR3 is TGCGCCAGCAGCCTCGAAATCCATGATTCACCCCTCCACTTT. Its protein product is CASSLEIHDSPLHF.

The V and J genes are TRBV19 and TRBJ2-2; 13 bases align to TRBD2. The V segment lost 4 bases and the J segment 3 bases; nucleotides outside the gene matches: 5. The CDR3 extends over 17 amino acids. The germline gives CDR1 LNHDA, CDR2 SQIVND (reference sequence). CDR3 sequence: CASSTGLAGEHTGELFF. CDR3 nucleotide sequence: TGTGCCAGTAGTACCGGACTAGCGGGGGAACACACCGGGGAGCTGTTTTTT.

The J gene is TRBJ2-1, the V gene TRBV11-2, with TRBD2 matching 12 bases. V lost 5 bases and J lost 9; bases outside the gene matches: 8. The CDR3 totals 15 residues. Germline CDR1 is SGHAT and CDR2 is FQNNGV. CDR3: CASSTMTSGGREQFF. The CDR3 region has the DNA TGTGCCAGCAGCACTATGACTAGCGGGGGACGTGAGCAGTTCTTC. The full variable domain, with the rest looked up from reference TRBV11-2 and TRBJ2-1, is EAGVAQSPRYKIIEKRQSVAFWCNPISGHATLYWYQQILGQGPKLLIQFQNNGVVDDSQLPKDRFSAERLKGVDSTLKIQPAKLEDSAVYLCASSTMTSGGREQFFGPGTRLTVL.

The chain is built from TRBV20-1 and TRBJ1-2; D gene ambiguous. The CDR3 is 10 amino acids. V shed 3 bases and J shed 8 bases, with 7 bases lying between them. The V gene's germline CDR1 is DFQATT and CDR2 SNEGSKA (reference sequence). CDR3 in DNA: TGCAGTGCTAGGACGGGGGGCTACACCTTC. It is translated as CSARTGGYTF.

The rearrangement uses TRBV2 and TRBJ1-5; a weak D match, TRBD1 (5 bases). Germline V gives CDR1 SNHLY, CDR2 FYNNEI. The CDR3 runs 16 residues. The V end was cut by 3 bases, the J end by 7 bases, with 19 bases between. The CDR3 sequence is CASSDSAAAGTQPQHF. The DNA of the CDR3 is TGTGCCAGCAGTGATAGTGCCGCGGCAGGGACGCAGCCCCAGCATTTT.

The chain is built from TRBV28 and TRBJ1-2; D might be TRBD1 (5 bases). V was cut by 2 bases and J by 0 bases, with 7 bases left in between. This CDR3 is 14 amino acids long. The V gene's germline CDR1 is MDHEN and CDR2 SYDVKM. CDR3 residues: CASSLTGANYGYTF. In DNA form, the CDR3 reads TGTGCCAGCAGTTTAACGGGGGCTAACTATGGCTACACCTTC.

The rearrangement uses TRBV10-3 and TRBJ2-1, with D possibly TRBD1 on 6 matching bases. V lost 3 bases and J lost 8, with 14 bases in between. This CDR3 region has 14 residues. CDR1 ENHRY and CDR2 SYGVKD come from the germline V gene. DNA for the CDR3: TGTGCCATCAGTGACGAACAGGGTTTTGATGAGCAGTTCTTC. As protein: CAISDEQGFDEQFF.

The chain carries TRBV7-6 and TRBJ1-6, with 9 nucleotides matching TRBD1. CDR3 length: 15 amino acids. V trimming: 3 bases; J trimming: 8 bases; junction bases outside the gene matches: 5. CDR1 and CDR2 (germline): SGHVS, FNYEAQ. CDR3 sequence reads: CASSFSGTGYSPLHF. The CDR3 bases are TGTGCCAGCAGCTTCTCCGGGACAGGGTATTCACCCCTCCACTTT.

The chain links TRBV4-1 to TRBJ1-3, with 9 bases fitting TRBD1. This CDR3 contains 16 residues. V gave up 2 bases and J gave up 4 bases; unmatched junction bases: 6. Germline V gene data show CDR1 as MGHRA and CDR2 as YSYEKL. CDR3 region: CASSQWTGVTGNTIYF. The CDR3 region has the DNA TGCGCCAGCAGCCAATGGACAGGGGTCACCGGAAACACCATATATTTT.